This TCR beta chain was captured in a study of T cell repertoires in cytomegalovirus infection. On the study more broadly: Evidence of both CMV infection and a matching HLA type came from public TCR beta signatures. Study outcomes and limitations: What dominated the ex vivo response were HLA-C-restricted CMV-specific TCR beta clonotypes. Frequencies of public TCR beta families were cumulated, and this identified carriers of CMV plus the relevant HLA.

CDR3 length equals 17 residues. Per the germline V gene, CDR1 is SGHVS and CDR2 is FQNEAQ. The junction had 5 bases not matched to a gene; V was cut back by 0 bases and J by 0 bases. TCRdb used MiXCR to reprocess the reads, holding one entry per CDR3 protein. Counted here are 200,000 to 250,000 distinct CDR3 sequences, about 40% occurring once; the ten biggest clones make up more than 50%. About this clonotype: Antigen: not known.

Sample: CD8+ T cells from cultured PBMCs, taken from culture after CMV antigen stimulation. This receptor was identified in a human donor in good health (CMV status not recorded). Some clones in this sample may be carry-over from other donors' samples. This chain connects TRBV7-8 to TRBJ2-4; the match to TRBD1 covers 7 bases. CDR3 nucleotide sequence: TGTGCCAGCAGCTTAGCCGGCCAGGGGGTAGCCAAAAACATTCAGTACTTC. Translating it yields CASSLAGQGVAKNIQYF.